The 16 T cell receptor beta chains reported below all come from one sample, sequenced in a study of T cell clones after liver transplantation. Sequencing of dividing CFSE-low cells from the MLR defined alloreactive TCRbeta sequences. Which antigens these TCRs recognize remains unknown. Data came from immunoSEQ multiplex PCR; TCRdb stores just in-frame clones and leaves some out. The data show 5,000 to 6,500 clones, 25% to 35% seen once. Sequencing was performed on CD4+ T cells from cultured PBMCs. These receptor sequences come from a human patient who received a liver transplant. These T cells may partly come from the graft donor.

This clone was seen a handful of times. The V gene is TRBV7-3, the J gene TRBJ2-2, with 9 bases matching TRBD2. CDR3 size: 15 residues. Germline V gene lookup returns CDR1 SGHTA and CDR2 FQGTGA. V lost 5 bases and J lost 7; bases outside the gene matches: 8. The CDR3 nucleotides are TGTGCCAGCAGCGCTGTAGCGGGAGCCGGCGGGGAGCTGTTTTTT. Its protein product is CASSAVAGAGGELFF.

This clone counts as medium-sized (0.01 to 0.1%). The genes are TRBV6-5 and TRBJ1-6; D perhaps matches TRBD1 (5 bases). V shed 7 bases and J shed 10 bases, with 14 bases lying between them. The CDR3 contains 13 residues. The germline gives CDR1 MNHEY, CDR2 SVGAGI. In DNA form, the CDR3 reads TGTGCCAGCACCAGACAGATTGGGTCACCCCTCCACTTT. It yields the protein CASTRQIGSPLHF.

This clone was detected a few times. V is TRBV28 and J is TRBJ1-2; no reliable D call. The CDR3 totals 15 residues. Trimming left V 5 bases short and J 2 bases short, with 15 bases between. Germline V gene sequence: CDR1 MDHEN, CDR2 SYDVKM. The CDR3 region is CASSPSTLRNYGYTF. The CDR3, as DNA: TGTGCCAGCAGTCCCTCTACTTTAAGAAACTATGGCTACACCTTC.

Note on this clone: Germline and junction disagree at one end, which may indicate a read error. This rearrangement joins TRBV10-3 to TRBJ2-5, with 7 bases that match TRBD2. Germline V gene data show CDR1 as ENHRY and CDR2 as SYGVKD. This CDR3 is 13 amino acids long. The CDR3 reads CASSYVPGGTQYF. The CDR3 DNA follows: TGTGCCAGCAGTTACGTCCCGGGGGGGACCCAGTACTTC.

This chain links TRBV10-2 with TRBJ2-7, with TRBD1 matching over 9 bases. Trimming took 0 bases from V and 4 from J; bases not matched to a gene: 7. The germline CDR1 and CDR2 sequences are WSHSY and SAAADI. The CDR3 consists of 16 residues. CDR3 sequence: CASSESQTGGRYEQYF. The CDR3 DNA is TGCGCCAGCAGTGAGTCTCAGACAGGGGGAAGGTACGAGCAGTACTTC.

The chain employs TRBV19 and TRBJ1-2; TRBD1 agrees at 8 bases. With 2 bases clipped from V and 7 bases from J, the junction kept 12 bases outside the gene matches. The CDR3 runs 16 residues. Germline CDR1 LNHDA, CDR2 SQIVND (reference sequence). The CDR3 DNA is TGTGCCAGTAGTATAAAAGTCGGCAGGGGGCATGGTGGCTACACCTTC. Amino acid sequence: CASSIKVGRGHGGYTF. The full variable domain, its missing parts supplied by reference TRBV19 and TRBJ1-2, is DGGITQSPKYLFRKEGQNVTLSCEQNLNHDAMYWYRQDPGQGLRLIYYSQIVNDFQKGDIAEGYSVSREKKESFPLTVTSAQKNPTAFYLCASSIKVGRGHGGYTFGSGTRLTVV.

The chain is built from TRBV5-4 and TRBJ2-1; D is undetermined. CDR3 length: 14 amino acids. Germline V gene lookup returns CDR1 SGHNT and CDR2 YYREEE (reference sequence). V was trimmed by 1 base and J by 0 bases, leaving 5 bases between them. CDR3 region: CASSLRSSYNEQFF. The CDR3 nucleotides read TGTGCCAGCAGCTTGCGGAGCTCCTACAATGAGCAGTTCTTC.

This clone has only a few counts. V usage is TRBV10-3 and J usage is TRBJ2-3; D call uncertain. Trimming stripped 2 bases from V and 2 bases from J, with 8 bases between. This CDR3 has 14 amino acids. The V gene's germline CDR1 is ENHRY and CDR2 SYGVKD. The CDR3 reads CAISEPGTTDTQYF. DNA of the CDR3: TGTGCCATCAGTGAGCCCGGCACCACAGATACGCAGTATTTT.

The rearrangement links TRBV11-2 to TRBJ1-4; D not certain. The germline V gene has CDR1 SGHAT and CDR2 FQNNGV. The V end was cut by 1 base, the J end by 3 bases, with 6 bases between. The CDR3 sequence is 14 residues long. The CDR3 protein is CASSLARSNEKLFF. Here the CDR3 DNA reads TGTGCCAGCAGCTTAGCCCGGTCTAATGAAAAACTGTTTTTT.

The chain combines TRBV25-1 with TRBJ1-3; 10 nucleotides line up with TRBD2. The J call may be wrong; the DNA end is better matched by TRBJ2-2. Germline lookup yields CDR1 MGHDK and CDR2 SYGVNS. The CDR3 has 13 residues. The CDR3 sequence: CASSIRTSGRLFF. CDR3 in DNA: TGTGCCAGCAGCATCCGGACTAGCGGTCGGCTGTTTTTT.

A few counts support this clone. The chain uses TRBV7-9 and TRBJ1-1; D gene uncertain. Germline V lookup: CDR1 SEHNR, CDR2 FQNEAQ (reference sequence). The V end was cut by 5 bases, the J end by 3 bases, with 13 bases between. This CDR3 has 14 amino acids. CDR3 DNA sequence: TGTGCCAGCAGCCCCCTCGGCATTTACACTGAAGCTTTCTTT. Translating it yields CASSPLGIYTEAFF.

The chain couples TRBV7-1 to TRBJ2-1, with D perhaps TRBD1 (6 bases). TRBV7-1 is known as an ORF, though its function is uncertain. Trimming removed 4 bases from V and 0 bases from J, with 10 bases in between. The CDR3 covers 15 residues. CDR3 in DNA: TGTGCCAGCAGCTTAACAGGGACCTCCTACAATGAGCAGTTCTTC. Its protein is CASSLTGTSYNEQFF.

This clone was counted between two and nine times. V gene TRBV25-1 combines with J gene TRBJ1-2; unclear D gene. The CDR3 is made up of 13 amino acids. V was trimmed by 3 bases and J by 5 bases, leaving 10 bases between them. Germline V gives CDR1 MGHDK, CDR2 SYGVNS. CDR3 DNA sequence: TGTGCCAGCAGTGATCTGGCAGTTTATGGCTACACCTTC. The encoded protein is CASSDLAVYGYTF.

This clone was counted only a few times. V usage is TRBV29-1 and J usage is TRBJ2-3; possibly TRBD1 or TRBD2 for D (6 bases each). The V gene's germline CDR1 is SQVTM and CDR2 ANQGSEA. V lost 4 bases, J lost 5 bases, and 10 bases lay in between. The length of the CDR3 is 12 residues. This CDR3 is CSVGGARDTQYF. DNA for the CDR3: TGCAGCGTTGGGGGGGCACGAGATACGCAGTATTTT.

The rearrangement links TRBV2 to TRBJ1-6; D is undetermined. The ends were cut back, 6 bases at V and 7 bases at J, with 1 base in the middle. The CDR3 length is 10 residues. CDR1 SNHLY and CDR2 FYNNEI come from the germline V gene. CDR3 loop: CASSNSPLHF. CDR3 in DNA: TGTGCCAGCAGCAATTCACCCCTCCACTTT. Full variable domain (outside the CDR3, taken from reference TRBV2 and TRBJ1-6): EPEVTQTPSHQVTQMGQEVILRCVPISNHLYFYWYRQILGQKVEFLVSFYNNEISEKSEIFDDQFSVERPDGSNFTLKIRSTKLEDSAMYFCASSNSPLHFGNGTRLTVT.

For the CDR3, the DNA is TGTGCCAGCAGTTTATCCGCGGTTTTGGAGCAGTACTTC. Amino acids: CASSLSAVLEQYF. This chain links TRBV28 with TRBJ2-7, with D unclear. This CDR3 comprises 13 residues. The ends were cut back, 1 base at V and 7 bases at J, with 11 bases in the middle. Germline lookup yields CDR1 MDHEN and CDR2 SYDVKM.